This T cell receptor (beta chain) emerged from a study of blood T cell repertoires in COVID-19. This clone was detected many times. CDR3 length equals 14 residues. The germline V gene encodes CDR1 SGHAT and CDR2 FQNNGV. J lost 6 bases, V lost 5 bases, and 9 bases had no gene match. The protocol was immunoSEQ multiplex PCR, while the TCRdb copy is restricted to in-frame clones and leaves out a portion. The data hold 150,000 to 200,000 clones, with roughly 85% observed a single time. Participants were aged about 18 to 90 years, lived in roughly 23 US areas, and enrolled virtually. The chain recombines TRBV11-2 with TRBJ1-2, with TRBD1 matching 7 bases. Sequencing was done on a sample of PBMCs or T cells enriched from blood (not recorded which). The receptor's source is a woman under 30 who had recovered from COVID-19. The CDR3 bases are TGTGCCAGCAGCCCGAACAGGGGAAGTAATGGCTACACCTTC. Its protein is CASSPNRGSNGYTF.